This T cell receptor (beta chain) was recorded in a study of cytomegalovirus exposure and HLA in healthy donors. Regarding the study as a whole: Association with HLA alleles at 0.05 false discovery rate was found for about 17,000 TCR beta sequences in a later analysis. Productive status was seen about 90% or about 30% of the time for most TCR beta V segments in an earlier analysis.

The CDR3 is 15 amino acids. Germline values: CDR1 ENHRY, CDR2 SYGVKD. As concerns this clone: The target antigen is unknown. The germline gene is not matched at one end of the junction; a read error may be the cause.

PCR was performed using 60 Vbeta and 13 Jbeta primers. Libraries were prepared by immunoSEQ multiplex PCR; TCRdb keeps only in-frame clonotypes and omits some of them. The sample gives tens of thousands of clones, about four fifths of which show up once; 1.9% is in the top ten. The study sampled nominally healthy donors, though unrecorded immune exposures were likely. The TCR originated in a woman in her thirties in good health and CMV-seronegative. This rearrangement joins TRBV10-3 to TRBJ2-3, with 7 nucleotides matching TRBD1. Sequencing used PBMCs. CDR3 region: CASSEAITGADTQYF. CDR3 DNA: TGTGCCAGCAGTGAAGCGATAACAGGGGCAGATACGCAGTATTTT.